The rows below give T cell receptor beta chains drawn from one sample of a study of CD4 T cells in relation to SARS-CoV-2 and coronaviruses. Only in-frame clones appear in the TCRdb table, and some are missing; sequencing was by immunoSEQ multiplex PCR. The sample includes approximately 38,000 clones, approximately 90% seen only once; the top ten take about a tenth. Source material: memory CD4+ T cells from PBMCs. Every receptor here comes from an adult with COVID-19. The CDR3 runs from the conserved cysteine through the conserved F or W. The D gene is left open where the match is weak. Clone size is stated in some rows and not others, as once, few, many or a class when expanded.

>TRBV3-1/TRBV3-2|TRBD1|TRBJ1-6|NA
CASRDRDRGNSPLHF
TGTGCCAGCAGGGACCGGGACAGGGGTAATTCACCCCTCCACTTT
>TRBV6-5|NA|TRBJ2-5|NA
CASRTRETQYF
TGTGCCAGCCGAACTCGGGAGACCCAGTACTTC
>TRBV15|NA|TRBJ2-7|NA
CATSPAYETRPPPSEQYF
TGTGCCACCAGCCCAGCCTACGAAACGCGGCCACCTCCGTCCGAGCAGTACTTC
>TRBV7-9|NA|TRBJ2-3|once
CASTTLTREDTQYF
TGTGCCAGCACCACCCTGACTAGGGAGGATACGCAGTATTTT
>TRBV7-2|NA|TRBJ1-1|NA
CASSPRRGGTEAFF
TGTGCCAGCAGCCCCAGAAGGGGGGGCACTGAAGCTTTCTTT
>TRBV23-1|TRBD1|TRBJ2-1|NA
CASSQPNRGSPYNEQFF
TGCGCCAGCAGTCAGCCGAACAGGGGAAGTCCCTACAATGAGCAGTTCTTC
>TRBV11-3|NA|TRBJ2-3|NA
CASSSHGDTQYF
TGTGCCAGCAGCTCCCATGGGGATACGCAGTATTTT
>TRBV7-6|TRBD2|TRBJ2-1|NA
CASSLGSGGVIGEQFF
TGTGCCAGCAGCCTCGGGAGCGGGGGGGTTATAGGCGAGCAGTTCTTC
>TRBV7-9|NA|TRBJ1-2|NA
CASSFLGTSYGYTF
TGTGCCAGCAGCTTTCTGGGTACCTCTTATGGCTACACCTTC
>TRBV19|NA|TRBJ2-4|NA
CASSNGVAKNIQYF
TGTGCCAGTAGTAACGGAGTAGCCAAAAACATTCAGTACTTC
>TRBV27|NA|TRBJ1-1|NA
CASSVFLGTEAFF
TGTGCCAGCAGTGTTTTTCTGGGCACTGAAGCTTTCTTT
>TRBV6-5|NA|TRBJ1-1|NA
CASRPTPPGAFF
TGTGCCAGCAGGCCAACCCCCCCGGGGGCTTTCTTT
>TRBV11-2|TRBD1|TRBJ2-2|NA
CASSLGQGHTGELFF
TGTGCCAGCAGCCTCGGACAGGGGCACACCGGGGAGCTGTTTTTT
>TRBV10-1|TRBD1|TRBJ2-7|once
CASSDPGTGIREQYF
TGCGCCAGCAGTGACCCCGGGACAGGGATCCGCGAGCAGTACTTC
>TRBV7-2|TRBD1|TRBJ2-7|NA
CASSLTGDYEQYF
TGTGCCAGCAGCTTAACAGGGGACTACGAGCAGTACTTC
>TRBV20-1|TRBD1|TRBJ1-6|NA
CSASDDRGISPLHF
TGCAGTGCTAGTGACGACAGGGGGATTTCACCCCTCCACTTT
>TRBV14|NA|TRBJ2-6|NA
CASSRPGVAGANVLTF
TGTGCCAGCAGCCGACCAGGGGTAGCTGGGGCCAACGTCCTGACTTTC
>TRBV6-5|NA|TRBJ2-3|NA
CASSRGTDTQYF
TGTGCCAGCAGCCGCGGGACAGATACGCAGTATTTT
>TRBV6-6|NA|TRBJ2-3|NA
CASSQYTVSRGGPDTQYF
TGTGCCAGCAGTCAATACACCGTTTCTAGGGGAGGCCCAGATACGCAGTATTTT
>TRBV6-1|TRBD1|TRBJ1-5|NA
CASSDQGDRTNLNQPQHF
TGTGCCAGCAGTGACCAAGGGGACAGGACTAATCTCAATCAGCCCCAGCATTTT
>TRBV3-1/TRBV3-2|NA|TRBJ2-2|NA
CASANTGELFF
TGTGCCAGCGCAAACACCGGGGAGCTGTTTTTT
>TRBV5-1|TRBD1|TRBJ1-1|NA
CASSGRQGPDTEAFF
TGCGCCAGCAGCGGTCGACAGGGGCCCGACACTGAAGCTTTCTTT
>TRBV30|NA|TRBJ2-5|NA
CAWSAAPGSADYF
TGTGCCTGGAGTGCAGCTCCAGGAAGCGCCGATTACTTC
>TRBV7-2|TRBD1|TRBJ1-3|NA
CASSFFGTERNTIYF
TGTGCCAGCAGCTTTTTCGGGACAGAGAGAAACACCATATATTTT
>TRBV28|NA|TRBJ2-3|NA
CASSTPGRFTDTQYF
TGTGCCAGCAGCACCCCCGGACGGTTCACAGATACGCAGTATTTT
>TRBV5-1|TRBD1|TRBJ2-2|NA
CASSLGTGDTGELFF
TGCGCCAGCAGCTTAGGGACAGGGGACACCGGGGAGCTGTTTTTT
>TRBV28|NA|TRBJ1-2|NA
CASSQGDNYGYTF
TGTGCCAGCAGTCAGGGAGACAACTATGGCTACACCTTC
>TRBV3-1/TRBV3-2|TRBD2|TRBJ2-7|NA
CASSYGAGGLYEQYF
TGTGCCAGCTCTTACGGGGCGGGGGGTCTGTACGAGCAGTACTTC
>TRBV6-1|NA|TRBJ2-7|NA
CASSEARVGAYEQYF
TGTGCCAGCAGTGAAGCGCGGGTCGGAGCCTACGAGCAGTACTTC
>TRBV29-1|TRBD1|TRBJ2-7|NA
CSVGGQGKSQYEQYF
TGCAGCGTTGGAGGACAGGGAAAATCCCAATACGAGCAGTACTTC